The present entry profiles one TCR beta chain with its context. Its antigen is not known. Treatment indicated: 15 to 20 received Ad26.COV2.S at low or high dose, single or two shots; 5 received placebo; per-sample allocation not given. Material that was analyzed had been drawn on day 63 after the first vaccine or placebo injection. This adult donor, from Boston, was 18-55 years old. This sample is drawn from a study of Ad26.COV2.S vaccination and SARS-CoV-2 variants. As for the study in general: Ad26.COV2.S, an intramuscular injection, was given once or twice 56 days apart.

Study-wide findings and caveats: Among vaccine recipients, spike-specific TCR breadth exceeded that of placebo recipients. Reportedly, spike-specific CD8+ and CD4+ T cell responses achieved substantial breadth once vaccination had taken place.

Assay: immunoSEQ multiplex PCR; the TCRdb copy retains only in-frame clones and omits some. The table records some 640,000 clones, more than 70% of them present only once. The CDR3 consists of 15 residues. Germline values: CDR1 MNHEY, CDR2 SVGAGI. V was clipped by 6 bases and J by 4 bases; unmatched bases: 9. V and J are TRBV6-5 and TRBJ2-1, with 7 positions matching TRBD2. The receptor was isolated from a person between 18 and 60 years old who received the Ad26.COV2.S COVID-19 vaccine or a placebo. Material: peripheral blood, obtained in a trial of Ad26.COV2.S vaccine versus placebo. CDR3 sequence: CASRRGSASYNEQFF. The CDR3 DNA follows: TGTGCCAGCAGGCGCGGGAGCGCCTCTTACAATGAGCAGTTCTTC.